Sequencing of this T cell receptor beta chain was carried out in a study of OX40 agonist ivuxolimab in advanced cancers. Germline loops: CDR1 SGHTA, CDR2 FQGTGA. V dropped 3 bases and J dropped 7; count of bases not matched to a gene: 8. The CDR3 consists of 16 residues. Assay used: immunoSEQ multiplex PCR; TCRdb lists only in-frame clones, some missing. The sample has roughly 89,000 clones, around 84% seen once. The sequence came from an adult with an advanced solid tumor such as melanoma, head and neck, liver or kidney cancer. The genes are TRBV7-3 and TRBJ2-1; the match to TRBD2 covers 11 bases. Sequenced here: CD4+ or CD8+ T cells sorted from blood, sampled in a trial of the OX40 agonist ivuxolimab. The CDR3: CASSFAASGGQNEQFF. CDR3 in DNA: TGTGCCAGCAGCTTTGCCGCTAGCGGGGGGCAAAATGAGCAGTTCTTC. The full variable domain, completed using reference TRBV7-3 and TRBJ2-1, is GAGVSQTPSNKVTEKGKYVELRCDPISGHTALYWYRQSLGQGPEFLIYFQGTGAADDSGLPNDRFFAVRPEGSVSTLKIQRTERGDSAVYLCASSFAASGGQNEQFFGPGTRLTVL.